A few counts support the clone carrying this T cell receptor (beta chain). Unique molecular identifiers were incorporated when the TCRbeta library was constructed. TCRdb passed the PCR reads through MiXCR, listing each CDR3 protein once. The data show 350,000 to 400,000 distinct CDR3 sequences, with around 21% seen just once and around 3.9% held by the top ten. J was trimmed by 4 bases and V by 6 bases; bases with no gene match: 5. The CDR3 loop spans 14 amino acids. The sample is drawn from a study of T-cell reconstitution after alpha-beta-depleted transplantation in children. The source was PBMCs from the stem cell graft donor, collected from the stem cell graft. The rearrangement joins TRBV12-3 or TRBV12-4 to TRBJ1-5; TRBD1 aligns across 8 bases. The receptor comes from a human donor who donated a stem cell graft to a child with acute myeloid leukemia. This chain's CDR3 is CASSPGQENQPQHF. CDR3 nucleotide sequence: TGTGCCAGCAGCCCGGGACAGGAAAATCAGCCCCAGCATTTT.